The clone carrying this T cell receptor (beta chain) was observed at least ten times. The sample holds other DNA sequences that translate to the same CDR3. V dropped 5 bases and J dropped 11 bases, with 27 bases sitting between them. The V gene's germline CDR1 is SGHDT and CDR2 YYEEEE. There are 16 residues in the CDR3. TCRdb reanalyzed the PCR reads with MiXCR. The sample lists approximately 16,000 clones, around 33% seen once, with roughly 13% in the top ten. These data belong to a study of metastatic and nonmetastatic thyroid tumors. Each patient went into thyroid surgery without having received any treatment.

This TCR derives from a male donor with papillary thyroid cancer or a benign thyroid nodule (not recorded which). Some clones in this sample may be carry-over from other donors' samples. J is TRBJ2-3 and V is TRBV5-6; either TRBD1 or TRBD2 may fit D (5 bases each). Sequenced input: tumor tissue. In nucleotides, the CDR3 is TGTGCCAGCAGTCAGGCCTTCGGGGCGGCTGACATTGAGCAGTATTTT. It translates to CASSQAFGAADIEQYF.